This entry concerns a single T cell receptor (beta chain). Its target is not known. These data belong to a study of T cells in Graves' hyperthyroidism and ophthalmopathy. General observations from the study: Also found in blood were most expanded thyroid clonotypes above 0.001.

The CDR3 regions of TCR beta were amplified from RNA transcripts. First-round RT-PCR with HTBI primers amplified the TCR CDR3 region. One entry per CDR3 protein results from TCRdb running MiXCR on the multiplex PCR reads. Of approximately 640,000 distinct CDR3 sequences listed, 17% are singletons. Germline trimming cut 4 bases from V and 6 bases from J; bases unmatched to any gene: 3. The CDR3 totals 13 residues. Germline values: CDR1 SNHLY, CDR2 FYNNEI. The receptor was isolated from a man aged 50-59 years with Graves' hyperthyroidism. The chain has TRBV2 and TRBJ2-4; 7 bases line up with TRBD1. The sequencing input was blood. The CDR3: CASSGQGGNIQYF. The CDR3 DNA reads TGTGCCAGCAGTGGACAGGGCGGAAACATTCAGTACTTC.